The rows below give T cell receptor beta chains drawn from one sample of a study of CD8 T cells in ankylosing spondylitis. TCRdb redid the calling of the 5' RACE reads with MiXCR, one entry per CDR3 protein. Of around 490,000 distinct CDR3 sequences listed, about 5.4% are singletons. The sample taken for sequencing was blood, either unsorted or a sorted T cell fraction (not recorded which). These receptors originate from a male donor with ankylosing spondylitis. CDR3s include the opening cysteine and the closing phenylalanine or tryptophan. The D gene is left open where the match is weak. Clone size is shown for a subset of rows, as once, few, many or a class of expanded clone.

CDR3aa | CDR3nt | v_gene | abundance | j_gene | d_gene
CASSYRRSNEQFF | TGTGCCAGCAGTTACAGGCGGAGCAATGAGCAGTTCTTC | TRBV6-2/TRBV6-3 | many | TRBJ2-1 | NA
CASTQSSGANVLTF | TGTGCCAGCACACAGAGCTCTGGGGCCAACGTCCTGACTTTC | TRBV12-3/TRBV12-4 | few | TRBJ2-6 | NA
CASSVASPSSYNEQFF | TGTGCCAGCAGCGTAGCCAGCCCGAGCTCCTACAATGAGCAGTTCTTC | TRBV9 | many | TRBJ2-1 | NA
CASSQERDRVNEQFF | TGCGCCAGCAGCCAAGAACGAGACAGGGTCAATGAGCAGTTCTTC | TRBV4-3 | many | TRBJ2-1 | TRBD1
CASSYSKQLADETQYF | TGTGCCAGCAGTTACTCGAAACAGCTAGCCGATGAGACCCAGTACTTC | TRBV6-2/TRBV6-3 | few | TRBJ2-5 | NA
CASSLDETQYF | TGCGCCAGCAGCTTGGATGAGACCCAGTACTTC | TRBV5-1 | many | TRBJ2-5 | NA
CASSLRNEAFF | TGTGCCAGCAGTTTAAGGAATGAAGCTTTCTTT | TRBV12-3/TRBV12-4 | many | TRBJ1-1 | NA
CSATGVWNTEAFF | TGCAGTGCTACAGGGGTGTGGAACACTGAAGCTTTCTTT | TRBV20-1 | many | TRBJ1-1 | NA
CSARDPWAGGYTF | TGCAGTGCTAGAGATCCCTGGGCGGGGGGCTACACCTTC | TRBV20-1 | NA | TRBJ1-2 | NA
CASSQDHYEQYF | TGTGCCAGCAGTCAGGACCACTACGAGCAGTACTTC | TRBV3-1 | many | TRBJ2-7 | NA
CASSAVPTRGPNGYTF | TGTGCCAGCAGTGCCGTCCCCACGCGGGGCCCCAATGGCTACACCTTC | TRBV6-2/TRBV6-3 | many | TRBJ1-2 | NA